The next 27 T cell receptor beta chains were all read from a single sample in a study of OX40 agonist ivuxolimab in advanced cancers. The data were produced by immunoSEQ multiplex PCR, yet TCRdb's version contains in-frame clones alone and is incomplete. The table lists over 25,000 clones, about four fifths of them singletons. This specimen consisted of CD4+ or CD8+ T cells sorted from blood, obtained in a trial of the OX40 agonist ivuxolimab. All receptors derive from an adult with an advanced solid tumor such as melanoma, head and neck, liver or kidney cancer.

V usage is TRBV7-2 and J usage is TRBJ2-1; 15 nucleotides match TRBD2. The V segment lost 6 bases and the J segment 1 base; nucleotides outside the gene matches: 7. The CDR3 contains 18 residues. Germline CDR1 reads SGHTA; CDR2 reads FQGNSA. The chain's CDR3 is CASSPRTSGGASYNEQFF. CDR3 DNA: TGTGCCAGCAGTCCCAGGACTAGCGGGGGGGCATCCTACAATGAGCAGTTCTTC. Variable domain in full (rest from reference TRBV7-2 and TRBJ2-1): GAGVSQSPSNKVTEKGKDVELRCDPISGHTALYWYRQSLGQGLEFLIYFQGNSAPDKSGLPSDRFSAERTGGSVSTLTIQRTQQEDSAVYLCASSPRTSGGASYNEQFFGPGTRLTVL.

This CDR3 reads CASSAGSSEAFF. CDR3 nucleotides: TGTGCCAGCAGCGCGGGGTCCAGTGAAGCTTTCTTT. V usage is TRBV5-4 and J usage is TRBJ1-1; no reliable D call. V lost 4 bases, J lost 7 bases, and 11 bases lay in between. CDR1 is SGHNT, CDR2 YYREEE, per germline (reference sequence). This CDR3 has 12 residues.

The chain recombines TRBV11-3 with TRBJ2-1, with D possibly being TRBD1 (6 bases). The ends were cut back, 6 bases at V and 5 bases at J, with 11 bases in the middle. In germline, CDR1 is SGHNT, CDR2 YENEEA. There are 13 residues in the CDR3. The CDR3 here is CASSHRADNEQFF. The CDR3 DNA reads TGTGCCAGCAGTCACAGGGCCGACAATGAGCAGTTCTTC. Together with reference TRBV11-3 and TRBJ2-1, the CDR3 gives the full variable domain: EAGVVQSPRYKIIEKKQPVAFWCNPISGHNTLYWYLQNLGQGPELLIRYENEEAVDDSQLPKDRFSAERLKGVDSTLKIQPAELGDSAVYLCASSHRADNEQFFGPGTRLTVL.

This rearrangement joins TRBV27 to TRBJ1-3; TRBD1 aligns across 11 bases. The ends lost 5 bases at V and 1 base at J; junction bases unmatched: 7. CDR3 length: 17 residues. Germline V gene lookup returns CDR1 MNHEY and CDR2 SMNVEV (reference sequence). The CDR3 here is CASSPWTGGASGNTIYF. The CDR3 region has the DNA TGTGCCAGCAGTCCCTGGACAGGGGGCGCTTCTGGAAACACCATATATTTT.

The rearrangement joins TRBV13 to TRBJ1-5; no clear D. CDR3 length equals 15 residues. The V and J ends lost 5 bases and 4 bases respectively, with 15 bases between them. Per germline, CDR1 PRHDT and CDR2 FYEKMQ (reference sequence). CDR3 loop: CASSKQGLENQPQHF. CDR3 nucleotide sequence: TGTGCCAGCAGCAAACAAGGTCTGGAGAATCAGCCCCAGCATTTT.

The genes are TRBV13 and TRBJ1-2, with 10 bases lining up with TRBD1. Trimming at V came to 0 bases and at J to 2 bases, leaving 9 bases not matched to a gene. This CDR3 comprises 18 residues. CDR1 is PRHDT and CDR2 is FYEKMQ in the germline V gene (reference sequence). In DNA form, the CDR3 reads TGTGCCAGCAGCTTAGGCCTAGAAGGGACAGGGGCGAACTATGGCTACACCTTC. Translation: CASSLGLEGTGANYGYTF.

This sequence joins TRBV9 and TRBJ1-5; D call uncertain. This CDR3 has 15 amino acids. Germline V CDR1 and CDR2: SGDLS, YYNGEE. The germline V and J ends were trimmed by 0 bases and 0 bases, with 7 bases remaining between them. The chain's CDR3 is CASSVGSSSNQPQHF. CDR3 DNA sequence: TGTGCCAGCAGCGTAGGGAGTAGTAGCAATCAGCCCCAGCATTTT.

The chain uses TRBV4-1 and TRBJ2-7, with D perhaps assigned TRBD1 or TRBD2 (6 bases each). The CDR3 has 16 amino acids. Trimming pared 0 bases from V and 2 bases from J, leaving 14 bases between. Germline CDR1 MGHRA, CDR2 YSYEKL. As DNA, the CDR3 is TGCGCCAGCAGCCAAGAGATAGCGGAGGGGGCCTACGAGCAGTACTTC. The encoded protein is CASSQEIAEGAYEQYF.

The chain combines TRBV4-1 with TRBJ2-1, with 9 bases lining up with TRBD2. The germline gives CDR1 MGHRA, CDR2 YSYEKL. The trim removed 1 base at V and 7 bases at J, leaving 5 bases unmatched. The CDR3 sequence is 15 residues long. CDR3 sequence (DNA): TGCGCCAGCAGCCAAGTTCCGGGACTAGCAAATGAGCAGTTCTTC. It encodes CASSQVPGLANEQFF.

J is TRBJ2-1 and V is TRBV5-1; the D call may be TRBD1 or TRBD2 (7 bases each). Germline values: CDR1 SGHRS, CDR2 YFSETQ. This CDR3 spans 17 amino acids. The V end was cut by 6 bases, the J end by 6 bases, with 25 bases between. CDR3: CASTTTGWAGEGNEQFF. The CDR3 coding sequence is TGCGCCAGCACCACGACAGGGTGGGCGGGAGAAGGCAATGAGCAGTTCTTC.

The chain links TRBV9 to TRBJ2-7; a weak D match, TRBD1 (5 bases). This CDR3 region has 14 residues. Trimming removed 0 bases at V and 2 bases at J, with 9 bases between. Germline values: CDR1 SGDLS, CDR2 YYNGEE. The CDR3 DNA reads as TGTGCCAGCAGCGTAGAGCCAGGGCCCTACGAGCAGTACTTC. Translation gives CASSVEPGPYEQYF. Full variable domain (missing parts from reference TRBV9 and TRBJ2-7): DSGVTQTPKHLITATGQRVTLRCSPRSGDLSVYWYQQSLDQGLQFLIQYYNGEERAKGNILERFSAQQFPDLHSELNLSSLELGDSALYFCASSVEPGPYEQYFGPGTRLTVT.

The V and J genes are TRBV6-5 and TRBJ2-7; no clear D. V gave up 0 bases and J gave up 3 bases, with 9 bases separating them. The CDR3 is 14 residues long. Germline CDR1 reads MNHEY; CDR2 reads SVGAGI. Here the CDR3 reads CASSYSDLGYEQYF. The CDR3 DNA reads as TGTGCCAGCAGTTACTCAGACTTAGGCTACGAGCAGTACTTC.

CDR3 in amino acids: CASSLLGYVSGTDTQYF. The DNA for the CDR3 is TGCGCCAGCAGCCTGCTGGGGTACGTTAGCGGCACAGATACGCAGTATTTT. The chain couples TRBV4-1 to TRBJ2-3; TRBD2 might be the D (5 bases). The CDR3 length is 17 residues. Trimming pared 4 bases from V and 1 base from J, leaving 18 bases between. The germline CDR1 and CDR2 sequences are MGHRA and YSYEKL.

V is TRBV6-5 and J is TRBJ2-2; D is possibly TRBD2 (7 bases). Trimming took 4 bases from V and 3 from J, leaving 12 bases between them. In germline, CDR1 is MNHEY, CDR2 SVGAGI. The CDR3 runs 15 residues. CDR3 nucleotide sequence: TGTGCCAGCAGTTTGAGGGGGGGGTACACCGGGGAGCTGTTTTTT. This sequence encodes CASSLRGGYTGELFF.

This chain links TRBV10-3 with TRBJ2-7; a weak D match, TRBD2 (5 bases). The CDR3 totals 12 residues. Trimming shortened V by 0 bases and J by 6 bases, and 6 bases separated the two germline ends. Germline V gives CDR1 ENHRY, CDR2 SYGVKD. The CDR3 nucleotides are TGTGCCATCAGTGAGTCGGCGGGCGAGCAGTACTTC. This codes for CAISESAGEQYF.

This chain connects TRBV28 to TRBJ2-3; D gene ambiguous. Germline assignment: CDR1 MDHEN and CDR2 SYDVKM. CDR3 size: 15 residues. V lost 3 bases and J 4 bases, leaving 14 bases between the germline ends. The DNA for the CDR3 is TGTGCCAGCAGTTTGTGGGCAGGTCGGGCAGATACGCAGTATTTT. Residues: CASSLWAGRADTQYF.

This clone was observed a single time. The chain recombines TRBV29-1 with TRBJ2-1; a weak D match, TRBD2 (6 bases). This CDR3 is 17 amino acids long. The germline V and J ends were trimmed by 5 bases and 2 bases, with 22 bases remaining between them. Per the germline V gene, CDR1 is SQVTM and CDR2 is ANQGSEA. CDR3 sequence reads: CSVQGFSGSQPYNEQFF. CDR3 DNA: TGCAGCGTTCAGGGATTTAGCGGCTCACAGCCCTACAATGAGCAGTTCTTC.

The chain employs TRBV9 and TRBJ2-2, with 9 bases fitting TRBD1. V lost 3 bases, J lost 6 bases, and 18 bases stayed unmatched. Germline CDR1 is SGDLS and CDR2 is YYNGEE. This CDR3 region has 19 residues. The CDR3 spells CASSARVFGTGRIPGELFF. CDR3 sequence (DNA): TGTGCCAGCAGCGCCCGGGTGTTCGGGACAGGGCGGATCCCCGGGGAGCTGTTTTTT.

The chain links TRBV7-9 to TRBJ2-4; 8 nucleotides align to TRBD2. This CDR3 is 16 amino acids long. In germline, CDR1 is SEHNR, CDR2 FQNEAQ (reference sequence). The V segment lost 6 bases and the J segment 5 bases; nucleotides outside the gene matches: 12. The CDR3 region is CASRSWATGGENIQYF. CDR3 in DNA: TGTGCCAGCAGGTCTTGGGCAACCGGGGGGGAAAACATTCAGTACTTC.

In this sample, this clone turned up once. The genes are TRBV5-1 and TRBJ1-1; no firm D call. V lost 1 base and J lost 0, with 7 bases in between. Germline V gene sequence: CDR1 SGHRS, CDR2 YFSETQ. This CDR3 has 14 residues. DNA of the CDR3: TGCGCCAGCAGCTTGCTCAGCCTGAACACTGAAGCTTTCTTT. Translation: CASSLLSLNTEAFF.

The CDR3 DNA follows: TGCAGCGTTGCCCGCCGGAAGGGAGCTTTCTTT. Translating gives CSVARRKGAFF. The chain carries TRBV29-1 and TRBJ1-1; D uncertain. There are 11 residues in the CDR3. V was cut by 4 bases and J by 10 bases, with 13 bases left in between. Germline V gene lookup returns CDR1 SQVTM and CDR2 ANQGSEA.

This clone has only a few counts. This rearrangement joins TRBV5-6 to TRBJ2-7; no firm D call. The CDR3 contains 13 residues. CDR1 is SGHDT and CDR2 is YYEEEE in the germline V gene. With 3 bases removed from V and 3 bases from J, the gap between germline ends came to 10 bases. The CDR3 is CASSSDIFYEQYF. CDR3 coding DNA: TGTGCCAGCAGCTCCGACATATTCTACGAGCAGTACTTC.

V usage is TRBV11-2 and J usage is TRBJ2-5; 8 bases line up with TRBD2. The CDR3 length is 15 residues. With 4 bases clipped from V and 5 bases from J, the junction kept 9 bases outside the gene matches. Germline V gene lookup returns CDR1 SGHAT and CDR2 FQNNGV. The CDR3 DNA reads as TGTGCCAGCAGCTCGGGCGTAGCGGGGTGGGAGACCCAGTACTTC. This encodes CASSSGVAGWETQYF.

The gene calls are TRBV14 and TRBJ2-2, with no clear D. This CDR3 has 14 amino acids. Germline V gene data show CDR1 as SGHDN and CDR2 as FVKESK. V lost 4 bases to trimming and J lost 5 bases, with 11 bases between them. CDR3 nucleotides: TGTGCCAGCAGCCCTGGACCCTGGACCGGGGAGCTGTTTTTT. Amino acids: CASSPGPWTGELFF.

The rearrangement joins TRBV28 to TRBJ2-5; 9 bases are a match to TRBD2. The CDR3 loop spans 15 amino acids. V trimming: 6 bases; J trimming: 5 bases; junction bases outside the gene matches: 10. Per the germline V gene, CDR1 is MDHEN and CDR2 is SYDVKM. The CDR3 spells CASSLLAGSGETQYF. CDR3 DNA: TGTGCCAGCAGCCTTCTAGCGGGAAGTGGGGAGACCCAGTACTTC.

The genes are TRBV6-4 and TRBJ1-2; TRBD1 aligns across 10 bases. This CDR3 comprises 15 residues. Germline V gives CDR1 MRHNA, CDR2 SNTAGT. Trimming at V came to 4 bases and at J to 4 bases, leaving 6 bases not matched to a gene. CDR3 residues: CASSAGTGETYGYTF. The CDR3 DNA sequence: TGTGCCAGCAGTGCTGGGACAGGGGAGACCTATGGCTACACCTTC.

V gene TRBV6-5 combines with J gene TRBJ2-5, with D tentatively TRBD2 (6 bases). The CDR3 contains 14 residues. The V end lost 4 bases, the J end lost 4 bases, and 13 bases lay between the germline ends. The germline V gene encodes CDR1 MNHEY and CDR2 SVGAGI. CDR3 sequence: CASSLPGLGETQYF. The CDR3, as DNA: TGTGCCAGCAGTTTACCGGGACTTGGAGAGACCCAGTACTTC.